The clone carrying this TCR beta chain has just one count. Its antigen is still unknown. The data were obtained in a study of cytomegalovirus exposure and HLA in healthy donors. Notes on the study in general: DRB1 had the most TCR associations and HLA-C the fewest, a later analysis found, with rates varying by HLA locus. Exclusion as indistinguishable affected some V segments, including TRBV6-2 and TRBV6-3.

Vbeta (60) and Jbeta (13) primers were used in the PCR. TCRdb's copy holds only in-frame clones and misses some; the assay was immunoSEQ multiplex PCR. The sample consists of some 110,000 clones, approximately 79% of them appearing once. In germline, CDR1 is LNHDA, CDR2 SQIVND (reference sequence). V lost 1 base, J lost 7 bases, and 12 bases stayed unmatched. This CDR3 contains 18 residues. What was sequenced was PBMCs. This TCR came from a man aged 50 to 60 in good health and CMV-seropositive. J is TRBJ1-6 and V is TRBV19, with 8 bases lining up with TRBD1. In DNA form, the CDR3 reads TGTGCCAGTAGTATAGCTCAACCTTGGGACAGGATAAATTCACCCCTCCACTTT. Its protein is CASSIAQPWDRINSPLHF.